This T cell receptor (beta chain) stems from a study of shared clonotypes between healthy human individuals. This table comes from immunoSEQ multiplex PCR, and its TCRdb copy is limited to in-frame clones, with some not included. Of 450,000 or so clones in the sample, roughly three quarters are singletons; the top ten hold about 12%. The V gene lost 8 bases and the J gene lost 0 bases, with 9 bases spanning the gap. Germline V gene lookup returns CDR1 GTSNPN and CDR2 SVGIG (reference sequence). The CDR3 is made up of 12 amino acids. The rearrangement joins TRBV30 to TRBJ2-3, with D uncertain. Source material: PBMCs. The clonotype was recovered from a woman between 35 and 50 years old in good health. Some clones in this sample may be carry-over from other donors' samples. CDR3 region: CARTLSTDTQYF. CDR3 sequence (DNA): TGTGCCCGGACCCTCAGCACAGATACGCAGTATTTT.